This T cell receptor (beta chain) was retrieved from a study of technical replicates of blood from several donors. Using immunoSEQ multiplex PCR, the repertoire was profiled, and TCRdb retains in-frame clones only, with some absent. The profile shows some 70,000 clones, 95% to 98% of them singletons. CDR1 and CDR2 from the germline V gene are GTSNPN and SVGIG (reference sequence). The V and J ends lost 0 bases and 0 bases respectively, with 14 bases between them. The CDR3 is 16 amino acids. The sequenced material came from T cells isolated from PBMCs. The clonotype comes from a human donor in good health. V is TRBV30 and J is TRBJ1-2, with no clear D. CDR3 amino acids: CAWSVRSRLTNYGYTF. Here the CDR3 DNA reads TGTGCCTGGAGTGTACGAAGCAGGCTGACTAACTATGGCTACACCTTC.